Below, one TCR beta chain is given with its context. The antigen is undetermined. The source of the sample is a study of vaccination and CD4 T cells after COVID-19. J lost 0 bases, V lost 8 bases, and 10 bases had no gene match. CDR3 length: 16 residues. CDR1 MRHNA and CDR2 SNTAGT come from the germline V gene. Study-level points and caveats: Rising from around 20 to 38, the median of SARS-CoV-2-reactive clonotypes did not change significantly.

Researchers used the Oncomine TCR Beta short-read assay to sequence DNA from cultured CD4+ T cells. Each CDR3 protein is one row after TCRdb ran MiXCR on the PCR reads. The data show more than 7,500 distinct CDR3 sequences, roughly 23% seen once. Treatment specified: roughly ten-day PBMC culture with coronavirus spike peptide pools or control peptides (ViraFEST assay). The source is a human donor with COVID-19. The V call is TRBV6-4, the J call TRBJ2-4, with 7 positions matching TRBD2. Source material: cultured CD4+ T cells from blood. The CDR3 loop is CASPGEGFLAKNIQYF. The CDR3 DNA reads TGTGCCAGCCCCGGGGAGGGATTTCTAGCCAAAAACATTCAGTACTTC.